This entry is about one TCR beta chain. The antigen remains unidentified. This sample is part of a study of T cell responses to AZD1222 COVID-19 vaccine. Study-level results: Vaccination with two AZD1222 doses was followed by a rise in Spike-specific TCR breadth and depth. CD4 TCRs linked to vaccination spanned spike, dominating at 160-218 and 743-854.

Sequencing was performed with immunoSEQ multiplex PCR; in TCRdb, only in-frame clones are kept and a portion is missing. The sample yields approximately 120,000 clones, roughly 90% seen once. CDR3 length equals 19 residues. V dropped 5 bases and J dropped 0 bases, with 22 bases sitting between them. Per the germline V gene, CDR1 is SGHAT and CDR2 is FQNNGV. This sequence originates from an adult in good health. This specimen consisted of peripheral blood, obtained on day 0 of AZD1222 vaccination. The V call is TRBV11-2, the J call TRBJ1-4; the D is unclear. The DNA of the CDR3 is TGTGCCAGCAGCCGGAGGGTTCAGGTTCTTACCGCAACTAATGAAAAACTGTTTTTT. Its protein product is CASSRRVQVLTATNEKLFF.